What follows describes a single TCR beta chain. Its antigen is currently unknown. An end of the junction differs from the germline gene, which may be a read error. The table came from immunoSEQ multiplex PCR; TCRdb's copy has only in-frame clones and leaves some out. The top ten hold around 6.7% of the sample, which has about 190,000 clones, around four fifths seen once. This sample is part of a study of cytomegalovirus exposure and HLA in healthy donors. Overall study context: In a later analysis, the 110 or so validation repertoires were reported to have used the same platform as the 600 to 700 first-cohort repertoires. Study-wide points: The tendency of first-cohort TCR clusters to co-occur in the 120 or so validation repertoires was identified by a subsequent analysis.

This CDR3 contains 16 residues. Per the germline V gene, CDR1 is SNHLY and CDR2 is FYNNEI. The source of this sequence is a man younger than 35 in good health and CMV-seropositive. Sequences were obtained from PBMCs. The chain uses TRBV2 and TRBJ1-2, with 10 bases matching TRBD1. The CDR3 loop is CASREDRGRVVDGYTF. The CDR3 DNA follows: TGTGCCAGCAGGGAAGACAGGGGGCGCGTGGTTGATGGCTACACCTTC.